The 20 T cell receptor beta chains presented below share a single source sample, sequenced in a study of blood T cell repertoires in COVID-19 (dated by TCRdb to about 2020). Libraries were made using the immunoSEQ multiplex PCR assay. TCRdb mirrors the immuneACCESS table, restricted to in-frame sequences. Some clones are absent from its copies; in checked studies, under half trace to an unresolved V gene, and the reason for the others is unknown. The sample profile shows 70,000 to 95,000 clones; around 90% of them were found once. The top ten clonotypes cover around 2.8% of the sample. Sequencing was performed on peripheral blood. The receptors stem from a man between 50 and 59 years old with COVID-19, enrolled during active disease.

The rearrangement links TRBV5-1 to TRBJ2-2; weak D call: TRBD1 (6 bases). Trimming left V 4 bases short and J 4 bases short, with 11 bases between. Germline values: CDR1 SGHRS, CDR2 YFSETQ. The CDR3 extends over 14 amino acids. CDR3 sequence reads: CASSQTGLTGELFF. The CDR3, as DNA: TGCGCCAGCAGCCAGACAGGACTCACCGGGGAGCTGTTTTTT.

This clone occurred once. The gene calls are TRBV18 and TRBJ1-2; 12 bases fit TRBD1. CDR1 and CDR2 from the germline V gene are KGHSH and LQKENI. After removal of 3 bases from V and 1 base from J, the junction contained 3 bases not matched to a gene. This CDR3 is 16 amino acids long. The CDR3 nucleotides are TGTGCCAGCTCACCGGGGACAGGGGGCCATAACTATGGCTACACCTTC. Protein sequence: CASSPGTGGHNYGYTF.

This clone was detected only once. The chain employs TRBV6-5 and TRBJ2-6; perhaps TRBD1 as D (6 bases). The CDR3 is 15 amino acids. CDR1 and CDR2 (germline): MNHEY, SVGAGI. The V and J ends lost 6 bases and 0 bases respectively, with 9 bases between them. The CDR3 DNA reads TGTGCCAGCAGCCACAGGGACTCTGGGGCCAACGTCCTGACTTTC. Its translation is CASSHRDSGANVLTF.

A single count supports this clone. This chain connects TRBV7-6 to TRBJ2-5; a possible D gene is TRBD1 (7 bases). Trimming removed 1 base from V and 7 bases from J, with 19 bases in between. Germline CDR1 reads SGHVS; CDR2 reads FNYEAQ. This CDR3 comprises 16 residues. CDR3 in amino acids: CASSLGDSRREGTQYF. CDR3 bases: TGTGCCAGCAGCTTAGGGGACAGCCGGAGGGAAGGGACCCAGTACTTC.

The CDR3 bases are TGTGCCACCAGCAGACGGGAGGGGTATAATACGCAGTATTTT. Protein: CATSRREGYNTQYF. The V gene is TRBV15, the J gene TRBJ2-3, with 8 bases identical to TRBD2. V shed 2 bases, J shed 7 bases, and the junction held 5 bases outside the gene matches. Germline CDR1 and CDR2: LNHNV and YYDKDF (reference sequence). This CDR3 is built from 14 residues.

V usage is TRBV4-1 and J usage is TRBJ2-3, with 12 bases aligning to TRBD2. V was pared by 1 base and J by 3 bases, with 5 bases of the junction left unmatched. CDR1 and CDR2 (germline): MGHRA, YSYEKL. The CDR3 extends over 17 amino acids. CDR3 sequence: CASSQGLAGGRTDTQYF. The CDR3 DNA reads as TGCGCCAGCAGCCAAGGCCTAGCGGGGGGGAGGACAGATACGCAGTATTTT.

The V call is TRBV4-1, the J call TRBJ2-6; 12 bases align to TRBD1. V dropped 3 bases and J dropped 1; count of bases not matched to a gene: 4. Germline V gene sequence: CDR1 MGHRA, CDR2 YSYEKL. This CDR3 comprises 18 residues. This chain's CDR3 is CASSQGQGAPSGANVLTF. In nucleotides, the CDR3 is TGCGCCAGCAGCCAGGGACAGGGGGCGCCTTCTGGGGCCAACGTCCTGACTTTC.

CDR3 nucleotide sequence: TGCAGCGTTGAAATGGCAGGGCAGAACACCGGGGAGCTGTTTTTT. Protein: CSVEMAGQNTGELFF. This sequence joins TRBV29-1 and TRBJ2-2, with D possibly being TRBD1 (5 bases). Looked up from germline, CDR1 is SQVTM and CDR2 is ANQGSEA. Deletions cut 2 bases from V and 1 base from J, with 11 bases between. The CDR3 extends over 15 amino acids.

The rearrangement joins TRBV19 to TRBJ1-1; a weak D match, TRBD1 (6 bases). Trimming shortened V by 3 bases and J by 6 bases, and 17 bases separated the two germline ends. Germline CDR1 LNHDA, CDR2 SQIVND (reference sequence). The CDR3 length is 15 residues. The CDR3 DNA follows: TGTGCCAGTAGTATCCCCGACAGGCCGAGACCTGAAGCTTTCTTT. Protein: CASSIPDRPRPEAFF.

V gene TRBV15 combines with J gene TRBJ1-1, with a possible D match to TRBD1 (6 bases). Germline values: CDR1 LNHNV, CDR2 YYDKDF (reference sequence). This CDR3 spans 16 amino acids. Between the trimmed V and J ends, which lost 0 bases and 1 base, there was a span of 12 bases. CDR3 amino acids: CATSRDLEQGNTEAFF. The CDR3 DNA reads as TGTGCCACCAGCAGAGATTTGGAACAGGGGAACACTGAAGCTTTCTTT.

The chain uses TRBV2 and TRBJ2-1, with D perhaps TRBD1 (6 bases). There are 14 residues in the CDR3. Trimming stripped 5 bases from V and 9 bases from J, with 17 bases between. CDR1 is SNHLY and CDR2 is FYNNEI in the germline V gene. DNA of the CDR3: TGTGCCAGCAGTCCGACAGGTTCAACAAGTGAGCAGTTCTTC. Encoded protein: CASSPTGSTSEQFF.

V is TRBV9 and J is TRBJ2-5; 9 bases are a match to TRBD2. The CDR3 covers 16 residues. J was trimmed by 4 bases and V by 4 bases; bases with no gene match: 11. The germline V gene has CDR1 SGDLS and CDR2 YYNGEE. This CDR3 is CASSFSAGGLGETQYF. The CDR3 DNA is TGTGCCAGCAGCTTTTCAGCGGGGGGATTGGGAGAGACCCAGTACTTC.

The chain couples TRBV29-1 to TRBJ1-4; D is possibly TRBD1 (5 bases). The CDR3 sequence is 13 residues long. Germline V gene lookup returns CDR1 SQVTM and CDR2 ANQGSEA. V lost 3 bases, J lost 8 bases, and 13 bases lay in between. Written as DNA, the CDR3 is TGCAGCGTTGAGCCGGGCGGGGGGGAAAAACTGTTTTTT. This sequence encodes CSVEPGGGEKLFF. Combining the CDR3 with reference TRBV29-1 and TRBJ1-4 gives the whole variable domain SAVISQKPSRDICQRGTSLTIQCQVDSQVTMMFWYRQQPGQSLTLIATANQGSEATYESGFVIDKFPISRPNLTFSTLTVSNMSPEDSSIYLCSVEPGGGEKLFFGSGTQLSVL.

The CDR3 DNA sequence: TGTGCCATCAGTGCCCTTACTAGCTACGAGCAGTACTTC. Its translation is CAISALTSYEQYF. This chain connects TRBV10-3 to TRBJ2-7; D is perhaps TRBD2 (5 bases). The CDR3 is 13 amino acids. V lost 4 bases and J lost 3, with 10 bases in between. The germline V gene encodes CDR1 ENHRY and CDR2 SYGVKD.

Written as DNA, the CDR3 is TGTGCCAGCAGACTTTCGACAGGGATGAGTACTGAAGCTTTCTTT. This sequence encodes CASRLSTGMSTEAFF. The genes are TRBV6-5 and TRBJ1-1; 7 bases are shared with TRBD1. V shed 6 bases, J shed 5 bases, and the junction held 12 bases outside the gene matches. This CDR3 is 15 amino acids long. In germline, CDR1 is MNHEY, CDR2 SVGAGI.

The J gene is TRBJ2-5, the V gene TRBV19; possible D gene TRBD2, 7 bases. CDR1 LNHDA and CDR2 SQIVND come from the germline V gene (reference sequence). CDR3 length: 15 residues. V was pared by 4 bases and J by 4 bases, with 16 bases between. DNA of the CDR3: TGTGCCAGTAGTACCCTAACAGGGAGGGGAGAGACCCAGTACTTC. Protein sequence: CASSTLTGRGETQYF.

The chain has TRBV30 and TRBJ2-1, with 16 bases fitting TRBD2. V lost 3 bases, J lost 7 bases, and 3 bases stayed unmatched. The CDR3 is 15 residues long. The V gene's germline CDR1 is GTSNPN and CDR2 SVGIG (reference sequence). In nucleotides, the CDR3 is TGTGCCTGGAGGGGACTAGCGGGGGGGTTTAATGAGCAGTTCTTC. This codes for CAWRGLAGGFNEQFF. Complete variable domain (other parts from reference TRBV30 and TRBJ2-1): SQTIHQWPATLVQPVGSPLSLECTVEGTSNPNLYWYRQAAGRGLQLLFYSVGIGQISSEVPQNLSASRPQDRQFILSSKKLLLSDSGFYLCAWRGLAGGFNEQFFGPGTRLTVL.

The chain has TRBV9 and TRBJ1-3, with D tentatively TRBD1 (5 bases). This CDR3 is built from 15 residues. Germline CDR1 reads SGDLS; CDR2 reads YYNGEE. The V end was cut by 4 bases, the J end by 1 base, with 12 bases between. CDR3 amino acids: CASSTSGTSGNTIYF. CDR3 sequence (DNA): TGTGCCAGCAGCACCAGCGGGACTTCTGGAAACACCATATATTTT.

The chain employs TRBV27 and TRBJ1-5; TRBD1 matches 7 bases. V lost 6 bases to trimming and J lost 4 bases; unmatched junction nucleotides: 12. Germline loops: CDR1 MNHEY, CDR2 SMNVEV (reference sequence). This CDR3 contains 16 residues. The CDR3 loop reads CASRPDRAKRNQPQHF. The CDR3 region has the DNA TGTGCCAGCAGACCCGACAGGGCGAAACGAAATCAGCCCCAGCATTTT.

The rearrangement links TRBV2 to TRBJ2-1, with TRBD2 identical over 7 bases. The junction had 4 bases not matched to a gene; V was cut back by 1 base and J by 4 bases. The CDR3 length is 15 residues. The germline V gene has CDR1 SNHLY and CDR2 FYNNEI. CDR3 sequence reads: CASSEGGGPYNEQFF. The DNA of the CDR3 is TGTGCCAGCAGTGAAGGCGGGGGACCTTACAATGAGCAGTTCTTC.